Included here is one TCR beta chain sequence, with context. These data come from a study of blood T cell repertoires in COVID-19. Study at large: PBMCs, B-cell-depleted T cells, or T cells provided the cDNA or gDNA that made up the material.

Each participant's cohort was designated according to participant-reported clinical history. Contact with a PCR-confirmed or clinician-diagnosed COVID-19 case occurred within 2 weeks of entry. The J segment lost 5 bases and the V segment lost 5 bases, leaving 5 bases of the junction unmatched. CDR1 is MNHEY and CDR2 is SMNVEV in the germline V gene (reference sequence). There are 13 residues in the CDR3. Per the authors' pipeline: Reference gene primers were amplified, and this amplification served to estimate nucleated cell counts. Some clones are missing from TCRdb's copy, which holds only in-frame ones; the method was immunoSEQ multiplex PCR. D and trimming were read from the DNA, whereas the V and J calls and clone size are those reported in that table. The sample contains 290,000 or so clones, approximately 82% of which appear only once.

The sequencing input was PBMCs or T cells enriched from blood (not recorded which). The chain joins TRBV27 to TRBJ2-5; 7 nucleotides align to TRBD1. This sequence originates from a man aged 35-49 years who had been exposed to COVID-19. In nucleotides, the CDR3 is TGTGCCAGCAGTCACACAGGGGTCGAGACCCAGTACTTC. It translates to CASSHTGVETQYF.